One and the same sample provided the 15 T cell receptor beta chains below, sequenced in a study of blood T cell repertoires in COVID-19. The protocol was immunoSEQ multiplex PCR, while the TCRdb copy is restricted to in-frame clones and leaves out a portion. The top ten hold under 20% of the sample, which has more than 250,000 clones, around 90% seen once. The specimen sequenced was PBMCs or T cells enriched from blood (not recorded which). These receptors were obtained from a woman under 40 who had recovered from COVID-19.

The chain joins TRBV4-2 to TRBJ1-1; tentative D call: TRBD1 (5 bases). With 5 bases removed from V and 3 bases from J, the gap between germline ends came to 13 bases. Germline CDR1 and CDR2: LGHNA and YNFKEQ. This CDR3 has 14 residues. In DNA, the CDR3 is TGTGCCAGCAGCATCGGGACTCCGGACACTGAAGCTTTCTTT. Protein product: CASSIGTPDTEAFF.

This rearrangement joins TRBV5-1 to TRBJ2-1; D may be TRBD1 (6 bases). CDR1 and CDR2 (germline): SGHRS, YFSETQ. V was pared by 0 bases and J by 3 bases, with 13 bases between. This CDR3 spans 16 amino acids. The CDR3 bases are TGCGCCAGCAGCTTGGCCCCGACAGGAGACTACAATGAGCAGTTCTTC. This gives the protein CASSLAPTGDYNEQFF.

V is TRBV6-5 and J is TRBJ2-7; 10 nucleotides match TRBD2. The CDR3 consists of 14 residues. Trimming at V came to 10 bases and at J to 1 base, leaving 7 bases not matched to a gene. Germline lookup yields CDR1 MNHEY and CDR2 SVGAGI. CDR3 sequence: CATRTSGFSYEQYF. The CDR3 region has the DNA TGTGCCACCCGGACTAGCGGCTTTTCCTACGAGCAGTACTTC.

V and J are TRBV11-2 and TRBJ1-1; 8 positions match TRBD1. This CDR3 contains 14 residues. Germline CDR1 SGHAT, CDR2 FQNNGV. Losses at the gene ends were 4 bases for V and 4 bases for J; bases not matched to a gene: 5. CDR3: CASSSDRAGTEAFF. CDR3 in DNA: TGTGCCAGCAGCTCGGACAGGGCGGGCACTGAAGCTTTCTTT.

V gene TRBV15 combines with J gene TRBJ2-1, with 8 bases fitting TRBD2. The junction had 10 bases not matched to a gene; V was cut back by 6 bases and J by 0 bases. Germline lookup yields CDR1 LNHNV and CDR2 YYDKDF (reference sequence). This CDR3 is 17 amino acids long. The CDR3 is CATSLAGGLASYNEQFF. The DNA of the CDR3 is TGTGCCACCAGTCTGGCGGGAGGTTTAGCCTCCTACAATGAGCAGTTCTTC.

This sequence joins TRBV5-4 and TRBJ2-2; D not certain. Trimming stripped 4 bases from V and 4 bases from J, with 8 bases between. There are 13 residues in the CDR3. Germline CDR1 reads SGHNT; CDR2 reads YYREEE (reference sequence). CDR3 bases: TGTGCCAGCAGCCCCCCGGGCACCGGGGAGCTGTTTTTT. Protein sequence: CASSPPGTGELFF.

This chain links TRBV28 with TRBJ1-3; D not certain. With 3 bases removed from V and 4 bases from J, the gap between germline ends came to 10 bases. Germline V gene sequence: CDR1 MDHEN, CDR2 SYDVKM. This CDR3 region has 14 residues. CDR3 amino acids: CASSFPTRGNTIYF. In DNA form, the CDR3 reads TGTGCCAGCAGTTTCCCCACCCGGGGAAACACCATATATTTT.

J is TRBJ2-1 and V is TRBV18; 9 bases are a match to TRBD2. The V gene end was trimmed by 0 bases and the J gene end by 4 bases; junction bases not matched to a gene: 1. Germline V gene data show CDR1 as KGHSH and CDR2 as LQKENI. The CDR3 runs to 15 residues. CDR3 DNA sequence: TGTGCCAGCTCACCACCCACTAGCGGGTACAATGAGCAGTTCTTC. Its translation: CASSPPTSGYNEQFF.

The rearrangement links TRBV27 to TRBJ1-5; unclear D gene. V lost 3 bases, J lost 1 base, and 7 bases lay in between. Germline V gene lookup returns CDR1 MNHEY and CDR2 SMNVEV (reference sequence). The CDR3 loop spans 14 amino acids. As DNA, the CDR3 is TGTGCCAGCAGTTTGCGGCAGAGCAATCAGCCCCAGCATTTT. This encodes CASSLRQSNQPQHF.

CDR3: CASSLGQELNTEAFF. DNA of the CDR3: TGCGCCAGCAGCTTGGGACAGGAACTAAACACTGAAGCTTTCTTT. The V call is TRBV5-1, the J call TRBJ1-1, with TRBD1 as a possible D gene (6 bases). CDR1 is SGHRS and CDR2 is YFSETQ in the germline V gene. The CDR3 has 15 residues. The ends were cut back, 0 bases at V and 2 bases at J, with 11 bases in the middle.

This clone occurred once. The rearrangement uses TRBV3-1 (or the pseudogene TRBV3-2) and TRBJ1-2, with D unclear. The germline V gene encodes CDR1 LGHDT and CDR2 YNNKEL (reference sequence). This CDR3 comprises 15 residues. With 7 bases removed from V and 3 bases from J, the gap between germline ends came to 18 bases. In nucleotides, the CDR3 is TGTGCCAGCACCCCGCGGGGAGGCTCGTACTATGGCTACACCTTC. Its protein is CASTPRGGSYYGYTF.

V gene TRBV28 combines with J gene TRBJ1-6, with D hard to call. From germline, CDR1 is MDHEN and CDR2 SYDVKM. The V end was cut by 3 bases, the J end by 10 bases, with 10 bases between. The CDR3 totals 13 residues. The CDR3 reads CASSFPGISPLHF. The CDR3 DNA follows: TGTGCCAGCAGTTTCCCCGGGATATCACCCCTCCACTTT. The whole variable domain, filled in from reference TRBV28 and TRBJ1-6, reads DVKVTQSSRYLVKRTGEKVFLECVQDMDHENMFWYRQDPGLGLRLIYFSYDVKMKEKGDIPEGYSVSREKKERFSLILESASTNQTSMYLCASSFPGISPLHFGNGTRLTVT.

V usage is TRBV28 and J usage is TRBJ1-5, with a possible D match to TRBD1 (5 bases). Trimming left V 6 bases short and J 7 bases short, with 10 bases between. CDR3 length equals 12 residues. The germline gives CDR1 MDHEN, CDR2 SYDVKM. The CDR3 spells CASRLGGQPQHF. CDR3 bases: TGTGCCAGCAGGCTGGGGGGGCAGCCCCAGCATTTT.

The V gene is TRBV30, the J gene TRBJ1-6; no definite D call. The length of the CDR3 is 13 residues. CDR1 is GTSNPN and CDR2 is SVGIG in the germline V gene (reference sequence). V lost 1 base and J lost 7, with 8 bases in between. This chain's CDR3 is CAWSEMANSPLHF. In nucleotides, the CDR3 is TGTGCCTGGAGTGAAATGGCCAATTCACCCCTCCACTTT. The whole variable domain, remainder taken from reference TRBV30 and TRBJ1-6, is SQTIHQWPATLVQPVGSPLSLECTVEGTSNPNLYWYRQAAGRGLQLLFYSVGIGQISSEVPQNLSASRPQDRQFILSSKKLLLSDSGFYLCAWSEMANSPLHFGNGTRLTVT.

This chain connects TRBV5-6 to TRBJ1-5; D gene ambiguous. Germline V gene sequence: CDR1 SGHDT, CDR2 YYEEEE. Trimming pared 1 base from V and 0 bases from J, leaving 5 bases between. The CDR3 loop spans 14 amino acids. The CDR3 region is CASSLSSSNQPQHF. In DNA, the CDR3 is TGTGCCAGCAGCTTGTCTAGTAGCAATCAGCCCCAGCATTTT.